Shown below are 28 T cell receptor beta chains from a single sample sequenced in a study of T cells in Graves' hyperthyroidism and ophthalmopathy. TCR beta CDR3 sequences were amplified from RNA transcripts. The HTBI set primed first-round TCR CDR3 RT-PCR. TCRdb re-analysed the multiplex PCR reads in MiXCR, keeping a single row per CDR3 protein. The sample lists 540,000 or so distinct CDR3 sequences; approximately 14% were seen once. The sample consisted of blood. The receptors come from a woman younger than 45 with Graves' hyperthyroidism.

This clonotype was recorded a few times. This rearrangement joins TRBV20-1 to TRBJ2-7; 11 nucleotides align to TRBD2. CDR1 DFQATT and CDR2 SNEGSKA come from the germline V gene (reference sequence). With 4 bases clipped from V and 0 bases from J, the junction kept 2 bases outside the gene matches. This CDR3 has 14 residues. The CDR3 DNA follows: TGCAGTGCTACCGGGACTAGCGGCTCCTACGAGCAGTACTTC. It yields the protein CSATGTSGSYEQYF.

This clonotype was seen many times. The rearrangement links TRBV5-1 to TRBJ2-7, with a weak D call TRBD1 (6 bases). CDR1 SGHRS and CDR2 YFSETQ come from the germline V gene. The V end lost 4 bases, the J end lost 1 base, and 18 bases lay between the germline ends. The CDR3 consists of 16 residues. As DNA, the CDR3 is TGCGCCAGCAGCGTTACAGAACAGGGTAGGTCCTACGAGCAGTACTTC. Its protein product is CASSVTEQGRSYEQYF.

This clonotype has a count of ten or more. DNA for the CDR3: TGCAGTGCTAGCACTAGCTCGTATCTTCTTGAGACCCAGTACTTC. Translating gives CSASTSSYLLETQYF. The chain employs TRBV20-1 and TRBJ2-5; a weak D match, TRBD2 (6 bases). Between the trimmed V and J ends, which lost 3 bases and 5 bases, there was a span of 19 bases. Germline CDR1 is DFQATT and CDR2 is SNEGSKA (reference sequence). The CDR3 extends over 15 amino acids.

This clonotype came up many times. The genes are TRBV7-9 and TRBJ2-5; tentatively, D is TRBD2 (6 bases). Between the trimmed V and J ends, which lost 8 bases and 3 bases, there was a span of 13 bases. CDR3 length: 13 residues. In germline, CDR1 is SEHNR, CDR2 FQNEAQ (reference sequence). CDR3 nucleotides: TGTGCCAGCCAATTTGGGGGGAAAGAGACCCAGTACTTC. Its translation is CASQFGGKETQYF.

The CDR3 bases are TGCGCCAGCAGCATGGATGTAGTTCAAGAGACCCAGTACTTC. This codes for CASSMDVVQETQYF. The chain couples TRBV5-1 to TRBJ2-5; D call uncertain. The CDR3 spans 14 residues. CDR1 and CDR2 from the germline V gene are SGHRS and YFSETQ. V was clipped by 4 bases and J by 2 bases, with 12 bases between them.

There are a few counts of this clonotype. The V and J genes are TRBV20-1 and TRBJ1-4; a possible D gene is TRBD1 (6 bases). Germline CDR1 and CDR2: DFQATT and SNEGSKA (reference sequence). V was clipped by 3 bases and J by 5 bases, with 13 bases between them. This CDR3 region has 14 residues. The CDR3 loop reads CSASADSINEKLFF. CDR3 bases: TGCAGTGCTAGCGCGGACAGCATAAATGAAAAACTGTTTTTT.

This clonotype was counted a few times. The chain couples TRBV30 to TRBJ2-7; D is undetermined. Deletions cut 5 bases from V and 4 bases from J, with 18 bases between. The CDR3 has 14 residues. The germline CDR1 and CDR2 sequences are GTSNPN and SVGIG (reference sequence). The CDR3 here is CAWALGKPVYEQYF. CDR3 nucleotides: TGTGCCTGGGCCCTAGGGAAACCAGTTTACGAGCAGTACTTC. Drawing the rest from reference TRBV30 and TRBJ2-7, the complete variable domain is SQTIHQWPATLVQPVGSPLSLECTVEGTSNPNLYWYRQAAGRGLQLLFYSVGIGQISSEVPQNLSASRPQDRQFILSSKKLLLSDSGFYLCAWALGKPVYEQYFGPGTRLTVT.

The chain joins TRBV7-9 to TRBJ2-2; 13 positions agree with TRBD2. With V trimmed by 5 bases and J by 5 bases, 17 bases remained unmatched. CDR1 and CDR2 (germline): SEHNR, FQNEAQ (reference sequence). The CDR3 loop spans 20 amino acids. CDR3 region: CASSAPPGTSGMRLTGELFF. The CDR3 bases are TGTGCCAGCAGCGCACCTCCGGGGACTAGCGGGATGAGGTTGACCGGGGAGCTGTTTTTT.

This clonotype has a count of ten or more. The rearrangement joins TRBV28 to TRBJ1-6; D unclear. The V gene's germline CDR1 is MDHEN and CDR2 SYDVKM. The CDR3 covers 15 residues. Trimming took 3 bases from V and 12 from J, leaving 18 bases between them. CDR3 protein: CASSFTLIVGRPLHF. Here the CDR3 DNA reads TGTGCCAGCAGTTTCACCCTCATCGTGGGGAGACCCCTCCACTTT.

This clonotype was seen a few times. V usage is TRBV19 and J usage is TRBJ2-5, with 8 bases aligning to TRBD1. After removal of 4 bases from V and 4 bases from J, the junction contained 11 bases not matched to a gene. Germline V gives CDR1 LNHDA, CDR2 SQIVND (reference sequence). This CDR3 contains 16 residues. The CDR3 reads CASSTNLDRGGETQYF. CDR3 coding DNA: TGTGCCAGTAGTACCAACCTCGACAGGGGAGGAGAGACCCAGTACTTC.

The rearrangement uses TRBV10-3 and TRBJ2-7; TRBD1 aligns across 7 bases. The CDR3 contains 15 residues. Trimming took 8 bases from V and 3 from J; bases not matched to a gene: 13. Germline lookup yields CDR1 ENHRY and CDR2 SYGVKD. The CDR3 region is CAISIVEAGGYEQYF. Here the CDR3 DNA reads TGTGCCATCTCTATCGTCGAGGCAGGGGGCTACGAGCAGTACTTC.

This clonotype was picked up a small number of times. The junction and the germline gene differ at one end; a read error may be behind it. V gene TRBV7-7 combines with J gene TRBJ2-5, with unresolved D. CDR1 is SSHAT and CDR2 is FNYEAQ in the germline V gene (reference sequence). This CDR3 region has 16 residues. In nucleotides, the CDR3 is TGTGCTAGCAGCCCACAGCTGCCGGGCCTTAAAGGGACCCAGTACTTC. Translating gives CASSPQLPGLKGTQYF.

In its sample, this clonotype was seen many times. V is TRBV27 and J is TRBJ1-4; 9 nucleotides agree with TRBD1. After removal of 5 bases from V and 3 bases from J, the junction contained 13 bases not matched to a gene. Per germline, CDR1 MNHEY and CDR2 SMNVEV (reference sequence). This CDR3 has 18 amino acids. CDR3 sequence reads: CASSPRDRAATANEKLFF. The DNA of the CDR3 is TGTGCCAGCAGTCCCCGGGACAGGGCCGCTACGGCTAATGAAAAACTGTTTTTT.

This clonotype was observed many times. The V gene is TRBV7-2, the J gene TRBJ2-5, with 11 nucleotides matching TRBD2. J was trimmed by 3 bases and V by 5 bases; bases with no gene match: 8. Germline V gene lookup returns CDR1 SGHTA and CDR2 FQGNSA. The CDR3 consists of 16 residues. CDR3 bases: TGTGCCAGCAGCCCCCCTAGCGGGAGGATGGAAGAGACCCAGTACTTC. Translated: CASSPPSGRMEETQYF.

This clonotype was seen many times. This chain uses TRBV5-1 with TRBJ1-6, with D possibly being TRBD1 (6 bases). The CDR3 sequence is 15 residues long. Germline V gives CDR1 SGHRS, CDR2 YFSETQ. Trimming left V 0 bases short and J 11 bases short, with 15 bases between. CDR3 nucleotides: TGCGCCAGCAGCTTGGAGGCAGGGGAAAATACACCCCTCCACTTT. Its protein is CASSLEAGENTPLHF.

At least ten counts were recorded for this clonotype. V usage is TRBV12-3 or TRBV12-4 and J usage is TRBJ1-1, with TRBD1 identical over 7 bases. V shed 6 bases and J 5 bases; nucleotides not matched to a gene: 6. The CDR3 is 13 amino acids. The CDR3 is CASRNQGGTEAFF. The CDR3 DNA sequence: TGTGCCAGCAGGAATCAGGGGGGGACTGAAGCTTTCTTT.

This clonotype has just a few counts. The chain combines TRBV19 with TRBJ2-7, with 7 positions matching TRBD2. CDR3 size: 16 residues. Looked up from germline, CDR1 is LNHDA and CDR2 is SQIVND (reference sequence). V shed 3 bases, J shed 3 bases, and the junction held 11 bases outside the gene matches. CDR3 in DNA: TGTGCCAGTAGTATGGGTGCGGGGGAGATCAACTACGAGCAGTACTTC. This sequence encodes CASSMGAGEINYEQYF. The complete variable domain, with remaining parts taken from reference TRBV19 and TRBJ2-7, reads DGGITQSPKYLFRKEGQNVTLSCEQNLNHDAMYWYRQDPGQGLRLIYYSQIVNDFQKGDIAEGYSVSREKKESFPLTVTSAQKNPTAFYLCASSMGAGEINYEQYFGPGTRLTVT.

This clonotype was picked up a small number of times. The gene calls are TRBV2 and TRBJ2-2; D might be TRBD1 or TRBD2, each matching 5 bases. The CDR3 is 14 residues long. The germline V gene encodes CDR1 SNHLY and CDR2 FYNNEI. Trimming shortened V by 6 bases and J by 5 bases, and 13 bases separated the two germline ends. The CDR3 reads CASSLGWGTGELFF. CDR3 nucleotides: TGTGCCAGCAGCCTTGGGTGGGGGACCGGGGAGCTGTTTTTT.

This chain links TRBV4-1 with TRBJ2-7; a weak D match, TRBD1 (5 bases). CDR1 is MGHRA and CDR2 is YSYEKL in the germline V gene. V was clipped by 3 bases and J by 7 bases, with 19 bases between them. The CDR3 has 15 residues. The CDR3 sequence: CASSQGLRELREQYF. DNA of the CDR3: TGCGCCAGCAGCCAGGGGCTGCGCGAGCTTCGGGAGCAGTACTTC.

Many counts were recorded for this clonotype. Here the CDR3 reads CASSMGGRLNEQFF. Here the CDR3 DNA reads TGTGCCAGTAGTATGGGGGGGCGGTTAAATGAGCAGTTCTTC. The chain carries TRBV19 and TRBJ2-1; possibly TRBD2 for D (7 bases). V lost 3 bases and J 7 bases, leaving 13 bases between the germline ends. This CDR3 is built from 14 residues. CDR1 LNHDA and CDR2 SQIVND come from the germline V gene (reference sequence). The full variable domain, rest sourced from reference TRBV19 and TRBJ2-1, is DGGITQSPKYLFRKEGQNVTLSCEQNLNHDAMYWYRQDPGQGLRLIYYSQIVNDFQKGDIAEGYSVSREKKESFPLTVTSAQKNPTAFYLCASSMGGRLNEQFFGPGTRLTVL.

This chain uses TRBV5-6 with TRBJ2-2, with D possibly matching TRBD1 (6 bases). The CDR3 runs 16 residues. Between the trimmed V and J ends, which lost 0 bases and 1 base, there was a span of 10 bases. In germline, CDR1 is SGHDT, CDR2 YYEEEE. The CDR3 region is CASSLGPGVNTGELFF. The DNA of the CDR3 is TGTGCCAGCAGCTTGGGCCCAGGGGTGAACACCGGGGAGCTGTTTTTT.

This clonotype was recorded many times. The chain recombines TRBV15 with TRBJ2-7; D call uncertain. The V end lost 0 bases, the J end lost 7 bases, and 7 bases lay between the germline ends. Germline CDR1 and CDR2: LNHNV and YYDKDF (reference sequence). CDR3 length: 12 residues. CDR3 nucleotide sequence: TGTGCCACCAGCAGAGATCGAGAGGAGCAGTACTTC. The encoded protein is CATSRDREEQYF.

This clonotype was observed a few times. The chain employs TRBV7-8 and TRBJ2-4; possibly TRBD2 for D (6 bases). From germline, CDR1 is SGHVS and CDR2 FQNEAQ. Deletions cut 3 bases from V and 9 bases from J, with 12 bases between. CDR3 length: 13 residues. CDR3 nucleotides: TGTGCCAGCAGCTTCGGGGGTCAGGGCATTCAGTACTTC. Amino acids: CASSFGGQGIQYF.

This clonotype was seen ten or more times. The J gene is TRBJ1-5, the V gene TRBV5-6; D remains unclear. The CDR3 loop spans 15 amino acids. Between the trimmed V and J ends, which lost 4 bases and 1 base, there was a span of 12 bases. The germline CDR1 and CDR2 sequences are SGHDT and YYEEEE. The CDR3 region has the DNA TGTGCCAGCAGCCTTTATGGGTGGAGCAATCAGCCCCAGCATTTT. As protein: CASSLYGWSNQPQHF.

The rearrangement uses TRBV13 and TRBJ1-1; no firm D call. Trimming cost V 5 bases and J 3 bases, with 19 bases left between them. CDR1 and CDR2 (germline): PRHDT, FYEKMQ (reference sequence). The CDR3 spans 16 residues. The CDR3 here is CASSQFGPFGDTEAFF. The CDR3 coding sequence is TGTGCCAGCAGCCAGTTCGGTCCCTTTGGGGACACTGAAGCTTTCTTT.

This clonotype was detected ten times or more. The chain joins TRBV20-1 to TRBJ2-5; D gene unclear. Germline CDR1 is DFQATT and CDR2 is SNEGSKA (reference sequence). Between the trimmed V and J ends, which lost 1 base and 7 bases, there was a span of 19 bases. This CDR3 is 15 amino acids long. The CDR3 sequence: CSARVPAGPVSTQYF. CDR3 DNA sequence: TGCAGTGCTAGAGTTCCAGCCGGGCCCGTTTCGACCCAGTACTTC.

V gene TRBV30 combines with J gene TRBJ2-5, with TRBD2 matching over 7 bases. The trim removed 6 bases at V and 5 bases at J, leaving 12 bases unmatched. CDR1 and CDR2 (germline): GTSNPN, SVGIG (reference sequence). CDR3 length equals 14 residues. Here the CDR3 DNA reads TGTGCCTGTCCGAGGGCGGGAGTCGGGGAGACCCAGTACTTC. Encoded protein: CACPRAGVGETQYF.

The chain recombines TRBV7-9 with TRBJ2-7; perhaps TRBD2 as D (5 bases). Trimming removed 4 bases from V and 5 bases from J, with 18 bases in between. CDR3 length: 15 amino acids. CDR1 is SEHNR, CDR2 FQNEAQ, per germline (reference sequence). The CDR3 spells CASSSPDRGYDEQYF. The CDR3 DNA reads as TGTGCCAGCAGCTCGCCGGACCGGGGTTACGACGAGCAGTACTTC.